This TCR beta chain was found in a study of cytomegalovirus exposure and HLA in healthy donors. Study-level points and caveats: In a later analysis, common viral pathogens appeared linked to several of the most significant clusters. The authors enumerated 150 to 200 TCR beta chains as linked to cytomegalovirus.

Healthy donors of bone marrow made up the group. Researchers ran the PCR with 60 Vbeta and 13 Jbeta primers. Per the original methods: An analysis that came later counted tens of millions of unique TCR beta chains, approximately 10 million shared. The method was immunoSEQ multiplex PCR; TCRdb's version includes in-frame clones alone and lacks a portion of them. From that table come the V and J calls and clone size; the DNA was used to work out D and trimming. There are some 190,000 clones in the sample; about four fifths occur only once, and approximately 2% lies in the top ten. As concerns this clone: Its antigen is undetermined. Because the CDR3's place on the DNA is in doubt, the DNA is left out and the CDR3 is given as listed by TCRdb.

From germline, CDR1 is PRHDT and CDR2 FYEKMQ (reference sequence). The CDR3 region is 18 residues in length, termini included. This rearrangement joins TRBV13 to TRBJ2-1; the table's D gene call, TRBD1, was not cross checked with the DNA. The sequenced sample consisted of PBMCs. The sequence came from a man between 18 and 35 years old in good health and CMV-seronegative. CDR3 residues: CASSWLVGTGNGYNEQLF.